Listed below are T cell receptor beta chains from one sample, sequenced in a study of early T cells in non-severe SARS-CoV-2 infection. TCRdb reprocessed the 5' RACE reads via MiXCR and lists one record per CDR3 protein. The sample holds 25,000 to 30,000 distinct CDR3 sequences, over 5% seen once. Sequenced input: whole blood. These receptors all come from an adult who was a healthcare worker with PCR-confirmed SARS-CoV-2 infection or an uninfected control (not recorded which). CDR3s include the opening cysteine and the closing phenylalanine or tryptophan. D genes are given only for firm matches. Clone size is stated in some rows and not others, as once, few, many or a class when expanded.

.	TRBJ1-5	many	TRBV7-9	CASSLGLFEPQHF	TGTGCCAGCAGCTTAGGACTCTTCGAGCCCCAGCATTTT
TRBD1	TRBJ1-1	many	TRBV18	CASSHLMTGEGTEAFF	TGTGCCAGCTCACATCTGATGACAGGGGAAGGCACTGAAGCTTTCTTT
.	TRBJ2-7	few	TRBV30	CAWSISRDPGAYEQYF	TGTGCCTGGAGCATCTCCCGGGACCCAGGGGCCTACGAGCAGTACTTC
.	TRBJ2-1	many	TRBV10-2	CASSVVSRLRSEQFF	TGCGCCAGCAGTGTGGTATCAAGATTGAGGAGTGAGCAGTTCTTC
.	TRBJ1-1	.	TRBV5-1	CASSSSSPGAEAFF	TGCGCCAGCAGCTCCTCGAGCCCTGGGGCTGAAGCTTTCTTT
.	TRBJ2-1	many	TRBV2	CASSEERAREFNNEQFF	TGTGCCAGCAGTGAAGAGAGGGCCAGGGAATTTAACAATGAGCAGTTCTTC
.	TRBJ2-7	.	TRBV21-1	CASSKVGKPYEQYF	TGTGCCAGCAGCAAAGTGGGGAAACCCTACGAGCAGTACTTC
TRBD1	TRBJ2-3	many	TRBV7-9	CASSPGTGERDTQYF	TGTGCCAGCAGTCCTGGGACAGGGGAGCGAGATACGCAGTATTTT
TRBD1	TRBJ1-2	few	TRBV7-2	CASSLSPQTGYGYTF	TGTGCCAGCAGCTTATCCCCCCAGACAGGGTATGGCTACACCTTC
.	TRBJ2-3	many	TRBV6-5	CASSYSTAGAQGYTDTQYF	TGTGCCAGCAGTTACTCGACTGCAGGGGCGCAGGGATACACAGATACGCAGTATTTT